The 26 T cell receptor beta chains reported below all come from one sample, sequenced in a study of tumor-infiltrating lymphocytes in primary liver carcinoma. Unsorted bulk tissue, roughly 20-32 mg of it, served as the source for co-extraction of RNA and DNA. A constant-region primer primed TCR beta cDNA synthesis from about 550 ng of total RNA. Sequencing libraries for TCR beta derived from three nested multiplex PCR rounds that used slightly modified ARM-PCR. Two initial PCR rounds of about 9 cycles each paired TRBV1-TRBV30 forward primers with a C-beta reverse primer. TCRdb re-derived calls from the multiplex PCR reads in MiXCR, one entry per CDR3 protein. This table has 100,000 or so distinct CDR3 sequences, approximately 68% appearing once. The sequencing sample was made of liver tumor tissue from sampling region 5. Subset noted: tumor region T5, tumor centre. The receptors come from a woman aged 55-70 years with primary liver carcinoma and hepatitis B virus infection.

This rearrangement joins TRBV12-3 or TRBV12-4 to TRBJ2-3; 7 nucleotides line up with TRBD2. Trimming cost V 0 bases and J 11 bases; bases outside gene matches: 11. This CDR3 is built from 15 residues. The CDR3 protein is CASSLAQAGPKRQYF. The DNA of the CDR3 is TGTGCCAGCAGTTTAGCCCAAGCGGGGCCGAAAAGGCAGTATTTT.

A remark on this clonotype: At one of its ends the junction is not consistent with the germline gene, which may arise from a read error. The CDR3 here is CASSLSRGGPAHTRYF. CDR3 DNA sequence: TGTGCCAGCAGCTTAAGCCGTGGCGGTCCCGCACATACGCGGTATTTT. The chain couples TRBV11-3 to TRBJ2-3; D remains unclear. The CDR3 spans 16 residues. Germline V gives CDR1 SGHNT, CDR2 YENEEA. Full variable domain (missing parts from reference TRBV11-3 and TRBJ2-3): EAGVVQSPRYKIIEKKQPVAFWCNPISGHNTLYWYLQNLGQGPELLIRYENEEAVDDSQLPKDRFSAERLKGVDSTLKIQPAELGDSAVYLCASSLSRGGPAHTRYFGPGTRLTVL.

Comment on this clonotype: A much larger clone lies a single base off, so this may be a read error. The chain carries TRBV11-2 and TRBJ2-1; TRBD2 matches 9 bases. The V segment lost 0 bases and the J segment 11 bases; nucleotides outside the gene matches: 11. The CDR3 extends over 16 amino acids. The germline V gene has CDR1 SGHAT and CDR2 FQNNGV. In DNA form, the CDR3 reads TGTGCCAGCAGCTTAGAGCGGCTAGCGGGACGTGGTAAGCAGTTCTTC. This codes for CASSLERLAGRGKQFF. Full variable domain (remainder filled in from reference TRBV11-2 and TRBJ2-1): EAGVAQSPRYKIIEKRQSVAFWCNPISGHATLYWYQQILGQGPKLLIQFQNNGVVDDSQLPKDRFSAERLKGVDSTLKIQPAKLEDSAVYLCASSLERLAGRGKQFFGPGTRLTVL.

The chain links TRBV9 to TRBJ1-1; D is unresolved. The CDR3 is made up of 15 amino acids. Germline V gene data show CDR1 as SGDLS and CDR2 as YYNGEE. The V gene lost 4 bases and the J gene lost 1 base, with 14 bases spanning the gap. CDR3 loop: CASSPGPNRNTEAFF. CDR3 bases: TGTGCCAGCAGCCCCGGCCCCAATCGGAACACTGAAGCTTTCTTT.

This rearrangement joins TRBV4-2 to TRBJ2-7; 10 bases map to TRBD1. This CDR3 comprises 17 residues. The V gene end was trimmed by 4 bases and the J gene end by 3 bases; junction bases not matched to a gene: 12. Looked up from germline, CDR1 is LGHNA and CDR2 is YNFKEQ. The CDR3 reads CASSRSEGTGEIYEQYF. In DNA form, the CDR3 reads TGTGCCAGCAGCCGGTCCGAGGGGACAGGGGAAATCTACGAGCAGTACTTC.

A note on this clonotype: A read error may produce the germline difference seen at one junction end. This chain links TRBV11-2 with TRBJ2-3, with D maybe TRBD1 (5 bases). The CDR3 totals 17 residues. Germline V gene lookup returns CDR1 SGHAT and CDR2 FQNNGV. DNA of the CDR3: TGTGCCAGCAGTTTAGGGGAACTAACGTACACGTCAGATATGCAGTATTTT. Residues: CASSLGELTYTSDMQYF. Combining the CDR3 with reference TRBV11-2 and TRBJ2-3 gives the whole variable domain EAGVAQSPRYKIIEKRQSVAFWCNPISGHATLYWYQQILGQGPKLLIQFQNNGVVDDSQLPKDRFSAERLKGVDSTLKIQPAKLEDSAVYLCASSLGELTYTSDMQYFGPGTRLTVL.

Note on this clonotype: An end of the junction differs from the germline gene, which may be a read error. The J gene is TRBJ1-5, the V gene TRBV6-1; TRBD1 is a possible D gene (5 bases). Germline CDR1 is MNHNS and CDR2 is SASEGT. The CDR3 has 15 amino acids. The CDR3 protein is CASSNRQYSNQPQHF. The DNA for the CDR3 is TGTGCCAGCAGTAACAGACAGTATAGCAATCAGCCCCAACATTTT.

This clonotype was detected ten times or more. This chain uses TRBV6-5 with TRBJ2-5; weak D call: TRBD1 (5 bases). CDR3 length: 15 residues. Per germline, CDR1 MNHEY and CDR2 SVGAGI. V was shortened by 6 bases and J by 0 bases, with 14 bases between the two germline ends. CDR3 in DNA: TGTGCCAGCAGGGTCGTTACAGGCAACCAAGAGACCCAGTACTTC. It yields the protein CASRVVTGNQETQYF.

The chain links TRBV7-9 to TRBJ2-5; 10 positions match TRBD1. The V and J ends lost 3 bases and 5 bases, in that order; junction bases with no gene match: 9. The germline V gene encodes CDR1 SEHNR and CDR2 FQNEAQ (reference sequence). The CDR3 is 16 residues long. This CDR3 reads CASSFIPGQGKETQYF. DNA for the CDR3: TGTGCCAGCAGCTTCATACCGGGACAGGGGAAGGAGACCCAGTACTTC.

Worth noting for this clonotype: One end of the junction fails to match germline, which may point to a read error. This CDR3 is CASSYGRSYGYTF. CDR3 nucleotide sequence: TGTGCCAGTAGTTACGGGAGATCCTATGGCTACACCTTC. The V gene is TRBV6-5, the J gene TRBJ1-2; D unresolved. The CDR3 extends over 13 amino acids. In germline, CDR1 is MNHEY, CDR2 SVGAGI.

The chain couples TRBV7-8 to TRBJ2-5; TRBD2 might be the D (7 bases). CDR3 size: 16 residues. CDR1 is SGHVS and CDR2 is FQNEAQ in the germline V gene. V dropped 6 bases and J dropped 2 bases, with 19 bases sitting between them. The CDR3 loop reads CASSSPGRGPQETQYF. CDR3 DNA sequence: TGTGCCAGCAGTTCCCCGGGGCGGGGGCCTCAAGAGACCCAGTACTTC.

This sequence joins TRBV29-1 and TRBJ2-1; D unclear. V was clipped by 4 bases and J by 6 bases, with 13 bases between them. Germline CDR1 reads SQVTM; CDR2 reads ANQGSEA. This CDR3 region has 13 residues. The CDR3 DNA reads TGCAGCGTTGGTGGAACCTCCCGCAATGAGCAGTTCTTC. It encodes CSVGGTSRNEQFF.

The chain joins TRBV20-1 to TRBJ2-7; the D gene is possibly TRBD2 (5 bases). The germline V gene encodes CDR1 DFQATT and CDR2 SNEGSKA (reference sequence). The CDR3 is 15 amino acids. Trimming stripped 0 bases from V and 3 bases from J, with 15 bases between. CDR3 coding DNA: TGCAGTGCTAGAGATAGCGAGAGGCCACTCTACGAGCAGTACTTC. Protein product: CSARDSERPLYEQYF.

J is TRBJ2-2 and V is TRBV21-1; the table assigns TRBD2, which was not confirmed against the DNA. TRBV21-1 is a known pseudogene. CDR3 length: 20 residues. The CDR3: CASNKVCWRGGGTETGELFF. CDR3 nucleotide sequence: TGTGCCAGCAACAAAGTTTGCTGGAGGGGCGGAGGGACCGAAACCGGGGAGCTGTTTTTT.

This clonotype showed up many times. V is TRBV12-3 or TRBV12-4 and J is TRBJ2-1, with TRBD2 identical over 10 bases. Trimming removed 6 bases from V and 6 bases from J; junction bases left unmatched: 11. CDR3 size: 16 residues. The CDR3: CASRGRLAGGINEQFF. The CDR3 DNA sequence: TGTGCCAGCAGGGGGAGGTTAGCGGGAGGAATCAATGAGCAGTTCTTC.

Regarding this clonotype: The junction shows a germline mismatch at one end, possibly a read error. The J gene is TRBJ2-2, the V gene TRBV12-3 or TRBV12-4; a weak D match, TRBD2 (5 bases). CDR3 size: 13 residues. CDR3 nucleotides: TGTGCCGGCAGTTTCAGGAACACCGGGGAGCTGTTCTTT. Amino acids: CAGSFRNTGELFF.

Turning to this clonotype: One junction end disagrees with the germline gene, perhaps due to a read error. The V call is TRBV11-3, the J call TRBJ2-3; no firm D call. The CDR3 has 15 amino acids. Germline CDR1 SGHNT, CDR2 YENEEA. The CDR3 nucleotides read TGTGCCAGCAGCCCTAACAGTGGGCACACAGATATGCAGTATTTT. Residues: CASSPNSGHTDMQYF. The full variable domain, rest sourced from reference TRBV11-3 and TRBJ2-3, is EAGVVQSPRYKIIEKKQPVAFWCNPISGHNTLYWYLQNLGQGPELLIRYENEEAVDDSQLPKDRFSAERLKGVDSTLKIQPAELGDSAVYLCASSPNSGHTDMQYFGPGTRLTVL.

The chain has TRBV5-1 and TRBJ2-4; weak D call: TRBD2 (7 bases). CDR1 is SGHRS, CDR2 YFSETQ, per germline. The CDR3 runs to 15 residues. V gave up 4 bases and J gave up 6 bases, with 17 bases separating them. CDR3 sequence reads: CASSVEGGYGNIQYF. The CDR3 coding sequence is TGCGCCAGCAGCGTGGAGGGGGGGTATGGAAACATTCAGTACTTC.

On this clonotype itself: Relative to the germline gene, one junction end is altered; a read error may explain this. The chain uses TRBV12-3 or TRBV12-4 and TRBJ2-1; the match to TRBD2 covers 14 bases. The CDR3 is 19 amino acids. The CDR3 is CVSSAGLAGVGPRPNEQFF. The CDR3 DNA is TGTGTCAGCAGTGCGGGACTAGCGGGAGTTGGTCCCCGTCCCAATGAGCAGTTCTTC.

This clonotype was seen a few times. The CDR3 DNA is TGCAGCGTTGAAGCGGAAGAAGGGGTGGATGGCTACACCTTC. It translates to CSVEAEEGVDGYTF. The chain recombines TRBV29-1 with TRBJ1-2, with D perhaps TRBD1 (5 bases). Trimming removed 1 base from V and 6 bases from J, with 15 bases in between. Germline CDR1 and CDR2: SQVTM and ANQGSEA. This CDR3 comprises 14 residues.

J is TRBJ2-1 and V is TRBV2; no definite D call. CDR3 size: 16 residues. The germline V gene encodes CDR1 SNHLY and CDR2 FYNNEI. V lost 2 bases to trimming and J lost 1 base, with 12 bases between them. The CDR3 bases are TGTGCCAGCAGTGAACCCAGCAGGAAATCCTACAATGAGCAGTTCTTC. This codes for CASSEPSRKSYNEQFF.

The gene calls are TRBV5-1 and TRBJ2-1; D is perhaps TRBD2 (6 bases). Trimming cost V 4 bases and J 9 bases, with 23 bases left between them. CDR3 length equals 16 residues. From germline, CDR1 is SGHRS and CDR2 YFSETQ. CDR3 in amino acids: CASSPDRDGGWGEQFF. The DNA for the CDR3 is TGCGCCAGCAGCCCCGACCGGGACGGGGGTTGGGGTGAGCAGTTCTTC.

This clonotype was seen once. This chain links TRBV7-8 with TRBJ1-5, with D hard to call. The DNA end is more similar to TRBJ2-3, so the J call may be wrong. The CDR3 is 16 residues long. The germline gives CDR1 SGHVS, CDR2 FQNEAQ. CDR3 bases: TGTGCCAGCAGCTTAGAGGGTGCCCTTAGCAGTCAGCCCCAGTATTTT. Its translation: CASSLEGALSSQPQYF.

This clonotype was recorded at least ten times. The gene calls are TRBV4-2 and TRBJ2-3; 7 nucleotides line up with TRBD2. This CDR3 has 16 amino acids. J lost 1 base, V lost 1 base, and 5 bases had no gene match. Germline V gives CDR1 LGHNA, CDR2 YNFKEQ. CDR3 region: CASSQAQGRGTDTQYF. CDR3 nucleotide sequence: TGTGCCAGCAGCCAAGCCCAAGGGAGGGGCACAGATACGCAGTATTTT.

With regard to this clonotype: Likely a read error: the CDR3 ends without its conserved phenylalanine or tryptophan. This chain links TRBV11-2 with TRBJ2-1, with 8 bases lining up with TRBD2. From germline, CDR1 is SGHAT and CDR2 FQNNGV. The CDR3 has 15 residues. Trimming cost V 3 bases and J 7 bases; bases outside gene matches: 8. The CDR3 region has the DNA TGTGCCAGCAGCTTGAGACTAGCGATGGATAATGAGCAGTTCTAC. It translates to CASSLRLAMDNEQFY.

This clonotype was detected many times. The chain uses TRBV28 and TRBJ2-3, with 7 bases identical to TRBD2. Germline loops: CDR1 MDHEN, CDR2 SYDVKM. This CDR3 has 15 amino acids. V shed 5 bases, J shed 1 base, and the junction held 6 bases outside the gene matches. The chain's CDR3 is CASSRERGGTDTQYF. The CDR3 DNA follows: TGTGCCAGCAGTCGAGAGCGGGGAGGCACAGATACGCAGTATTTT.